What follows are 28 T cell receptor beta chains derived from one specimen sequenced in a study of identical twins. TCRdb recomputed calls from the 5' RACE reads with MiXCR, one row per CDR3 protein. Of approximately 280,000 distinct CDR3 sequences detected, more than 6.5% appear once; the ten largest clones hold over 2%. The data were also submitted as part of a second study, on yellow fever vaccine responses in identical twins.

The source material was memory (CD45RO+) T cells sorted from blood. These TCRs come from a woman between 18 and 29 years old in good health.

This clonotype was counted at least ten times. CDR3 loop: CASRRRGVENSPLHF. The CDR3 nucleotides are TGTGCCAGCCGAAGAAGGGGGGTCGAGAATTCACCCCTCCACTTT. The chain uses TRBV28 and TRBJ1-6; TRBD1 is a possible D gene (6 bases). Per the germline V gene, CDR1 is MDHEN and CDR2 is SYDVKM. The CDR3 length is 15 residues. V dropped 8 bases and J dropped 7 bases, with 18 bases sitting between them.

The V call is TRBV6-5, the J call TRBJ1-4, with TRBD1 matching over 10 bases. V dropped 0 bases and J dropped 12; count of bases not matched to a gene: 7. This CDR3 contains 15 residues. CDR1 MNHEY and CDR2 SVGAGI come from the germline V gene. CDR3 sequence reads: CASSYSGQGSSELFF. The DNA for the CDR3 is TGTGCCAGCAGTTACTCGGGACAGGGGAGTAGTGAACTGTTTTTT.

Of note for this clonotype: A much larger clone lies a single base off, so this may be a read error. The chain employs TRBV20-1 and TRBJ2-1, with 10 bases lining up with TRBD2. The CDR3 is made up of 16 amino acids. Germline lookup yields CDR1 DFQATT and CDR2 SNEGSKA (reference sequence). In DNA form, the CDR3 reads TGCTGTGCTAGAGATACCGGACTAGCGGATTACAATGAGCAGTTCTTC. Amino acids: CCARDTGLADYNEQFF.

In this sample, this clonotype turned up a few times. The V gene is TRBV29-1, the J gene TRBJ1-2; D might be TRBD1 (5 bases). The CDR3 has 13 residues. Germline values: CDR1 SQVTM, CDR2 ANQGSEA. Between the trimmed V and J ends, which lost 2 bases and 2 bases, there was a span of 9 bases. The CDR3 DNA is TGCAGCGTTGAAAAGGGGAGAAACTATGGCTACACCTTC. It is translated as CSVEKGRNYGYTF.

This clonotype has just a few counts. V is TRBV6-5 and J is TRBJ2-1; 9 bases map to TRBD1. Losses at the gene ends were 0 bases for V and 5 bases for J; bases not matched to a gene: 5. The CDR3 runs 16 residues. CDR1 is MNHEY and CDR2 is SVGAGI in the germline V gene. The CDR3 region is CASSYSIQGAHNEQFF. In DNA form, the CDR3 reads TGTGCCAGCAGTTACTCGATACAGGGGGCGCACAATGAGCAGTTCTTC.

This clonotype was seen more than once but under ten times. The rearrangement links TRBV25-1 to TRBJ2-1, with D tentatively TRBD2 (5 bases). Germline V gene data show CDR1 as MGHDK and CDR2 as SYGVNS. The CDR3 spans 16 residues. The ends were cut back, 2 bases at V and 0 bases at J, with 11 bases in the middle. Here the CDR3 DNA reads TGTGCCAGCAGTGAAGCAGGACTCTCCTCCTACAATGAGCAGTTCTTC. Amino acid sequence: CASSEAGLSSYNEQFF.

The genes are TRBV7-3 and TRBJ2-3; D gene ambiguous. The CDR3 has 15 amino acids. Germline V CDR1 and CDR2: SGHTA, FQGTGA. The V and J ends lost 0 bases and 1 base respectively, with 8 bases between them. CDR3 bases: TGTGCCAGCAGCTTAACCCTAGATCGCACAGATACGCAGTATTTT. This gives the protein CASSLTLDRTDTQYF.

This clonotype has just a few counts. The genes are TRBV12-3 or TRBV12-4 and TRBJ2-5; TRBD2 matches 7 bases. V lost 2 bases, J lost 5 bases, and 8 bases stayed unmatched. This CDR3 has 15 residues. The DNA for the CDR3 is TGTGCCAGCAGTTTAACCTCGGGGGAGGGGGAGACCCAGTACTTC. Translating gives CASSLTSGEGETQYF.

This clonotype was recorded many times. V is TRBV11-2 and J is TRBJ2-7; 8 nucleotides agree with TRBD1. Germline CDR1 reads SGHAT; CDR2 reads FQNNGV. The CDR3 covers 17 residues. With V trimmed by 4 bases and J by 0 bases, 11 bases remained unmatched. The CDR3 DNA reads as TGTGCCAGCAGCTCCCCCTCCGGGACAGGAGACTCCTACGAGCAGTACTTC. Its translation is CASSSPSGTGDSYEQYF.

The rearrangement joins TRBV20-1 to TRBJ2-7; 12 bases line up with TRBD2. This CDR3 contains 15 residues. The junction had 7 bases not matched to a gene; V was cut back by 0 bases and J by 7 bases. From germline, CDR1 is DFQATT and CDR2 SNEGSKA (reference sequence). This CDR3 is CSARDPSGRAGEQYF. CDR3 bases: TGCAGTGCTAGAGACCCTAGCGGGAGGGCTGGGGAGCAGTACTTC.

This clonotype was counted at least ten times. This chain connects TRBV5-1 to TRBJ1-1; no definite D call. The V and J ends lost 2 bases and 1 base respectively, with 6 bases between them. The germline CDR1 and CDR2 sequences are SGHRS and YFSETQ. CDR3 length: 13 amino acids. This chain's CDR3 is CASSLYKNTEAFF. CDR3 coding DNA: TGCGCCAGCAGCTTATACAAGAACACTGAAGCTTTCTTT.

The chain joins TRBV19 to TRBJ1-6, with a possible D match to TRBD1 (6 bases). This CDR3 contains 16 residues. The germline V and J ends were trimmed by 2 bases and 7 bases, with 15 bases remaining between them. The germline CDR1 and CDR2 sequences are LNHDA and SQIVND (reference sequence). The CDR3 loop is CASSIKGRQENSPLHF. The CDR3 nucleotides read TGTGCCAGTAGTATAAAGGGGAGACAGGAAAATTCACCCCTCCACTTT.

This clonotype has more than one count but fewer than ten. The rearrangement links TRBV20-1 to TRBJ1-4; D remains ambiguous. Germline CDR1 is DFQATT and CDR2 is SNEGSKA (reference sequence). V lost 3 bases, J lost 7 bases, and 15 bases lay in between. The CDR3 consists of 14 residues. The CDR3, as DNA: TGCAGTGCTAGGTCTGTGGCCGAGATTGAAAAACTGTTTTTT. This sequence encodes CSARSVAEIEKLFF.

At least ten counts were recorded for this clonotype. The V call is TRBV15, the J call TRBJ2-3; 8 bases line up with TRBD2. Germline V lookup: CDR1 LNHNV, CDR2 YYDKDF (reference sequence). V shed 1 base and J 2 bases; nucleotides not matched to a gene: 5. This CDR3 spans 16 amino acids. The CDR3 reads CATSRVREGPTDTQYF. The CDR3 DNA is TGTGCCACCAGCAGAGTCCGGGAGGGCCCCACAGATACGCAGTATTTT.

The genes are TRBV9 and TRBJ2-1; no definite D call. Per the germline V gene, CDR1 is SGDLS and CDR2 is YYNGEE. The V and J ends lost 7 bases and 9 bases respectively, with 17 bases between them. This CDR3 has 13 amino acids. The CDR3 DNA reads TGTGCCAGCTCTCTATCCCTCACAAGTGAGCAGTTCTTC. Its protein product is CASSLSLTSEQFF.

This clonotype showed up just a few times. The rearrangement uses TRBV6-5 and TRBJ2-4, with D perhaps TRBD1 (5 bases). Germline-derived CDR1 and CDR2 are MNHEY and SVGAGI. V was trimmed by 4 bases and J by 11 bases, leaving 15 bases between them. The CDR3 sequence is 13 residues long. The CDR3 is CASSLGRQTVQYF. In DNA form, the CDR3 reads TGTGCCAGCAGTTTGGGCCGACAGACAGTTCAGTACTTC.

This clonotype was observed a few times. This chain joins TRBV25-1 and TRBJ2-7; D call uncertain. V was cut by 5 bases and J by 3 bases, with 8 bases left in between. CDR1 MGHDK and CDR2 SYGVNS come from the germline V gene. This CDR3 is built from 12 residues. CDR3 protein: CASSSAYYEQYV. CDR3 DNA: TGTGCCAGCAGTTCGGCCTACTACGAGCAGTACGTC.

The rearrangement links TRBV7-8 to TRBJ2-1; 8 bases are a match to TRBD2. The J segment lost 3 bases and the V segment lost 7 bases, leaving 8 bases of the junction unmatched. CDR1 is SGHVS and CDR2 is FQNEAQ in the germline V gene. The CDR3 is made up of 15 amino acids. CDR3 protein: CASTPRSGSYNEQFF. The CDR3 nucleotides read TGTGCCAGCACCCCCAGGAGCGGGAGCTACAATGAGCAGTTCTTC.

This clonotype has a count of ten or more. The rearrangement joins TRBV11-3 to TRBJ2-3; TRBD2 matches 8 bases. CDR1 is SGHNT, CDR2 YENEEA, per germline. This CDR3 region has 15 residues. With V trimmed by 3 bases and J by 3 bases, 5 bases remained unmatched. Written as DNA, the CDR3 is TGTGCCAGCAGCTTCAGCGGGGGCGAGACAGATACGCAGTATTTT. As protein: CASSFSGGETDTQYF. The variable domain in full, completed from reference TRBV11-3 and TRBJ2-3, reads EAGVVQSPRYKIIEKKQPVAFWCNPISGHNTLYWYLQNLGQGPELLIRYENEEAVDDSQLPKDRFSAERLKGVDSTLKIQPAELGDSAVYLCASSFSGGETDTQYFGPGTRLTVL.

The sample holds a few counts of this clonotype. This chain uses TRBV27 with TRBJ2-1, with D perhaps being TRBD1 or TRBD2 (5 bases each). From germline, CDR1 is MNHEY and CDR2 SMNVEV (reference sequence). V lost 4 bases and J lost 9, with 16 bases in between. This CDR3 spans 14 amino acids. CDR3 loop: CASSWLAGSGEQFF. The CDR3 DNA sequence: TGTGCCAGCAGTTGGTTGGCAGGGAGCGGTGAGCAGTTCTTC.

This clonotype showed up just a few times. The chain couples TRBV5-6 to TRBJ2-7; D ambiguous. Germline-derived CDR1 and CDR2 are SGHDT and YYEEEE. The CDR3 length is 13 residues. Trimming took off 1 base at V and 1 base at J, with 6 bases between the two ends. The CDR3 sequence is CASSLFPSYEQYV. The CDR3 DNA reads as TGTGCCAGCAGCTTGTTTCCGTCCTACGAGCAGTACGTC.

This clonotype appeared a few times. The CDR3 sequence: CASRKSGTGNTGELFF. CDR3 nucleotide sequence: TGTGCCAGCAGAAAGTCCGGGACAGGGAACACCGGGGAGCTGTTTTTT. The chain combines TRBV6-1 with TRBJ2-2; 8 positions agree with TRBD1. Germline CDR1 and CDR2: MNHNS and SASEGT. This CDR3 region has 16 residues. With V trimmed by 6 bases and J by 1 base, 7 bases remained unmatched.

This clonotype showed up many times. The chain combines TRBV20-1 with TRBJ1-5; TRBD1 might be the D (5 bases). Germline V gives CDR1 DFQATT, CDR2 SNEGSKA (reference sequence). V was clipped by 5 bases and J by 1 base, with 9 bases between them. The CDR3 runs to 13 residues. CDR3 protein: CSALGPSNQPQHF. In nucleotides, the CDR3 is TGCAGTGCTTTGGGACCGAGCAATCAGCCCCAGCATTTT.

This clonotype was counted many times. The V gene is TRBV7-7, the J gene TRBJ2-5; 7 nucleotides line up with TRBD1. With 3 bases clipped from V and 2 bases from J, the junction kept 6 bases outside the gene matches. There are 15 residues in the CDR3. Germline V gene lookup returns CDR1 SSHAT and CDR2 FNYEAQ (reference sequence). CDR3 in amino acids: CASSFSTGEQETQYF. CDR3 sequence (DNA): TGTGCCAGCAGCTTTTCAACAGGGGAGCAAGAGACCCAGTACTTC.

This clonotype has just a few counts. The chain carries TRBV20-1 and TRBJ2-1; 7 positions agree with TRBD2. Per the germline V gene, CDR1 is DFQATT and CDR2 is SNEGSKA (reference sequence). The CDR3 is 13 residues long. With 5 bases clipped from V and 9 bases from J, the junction kept 10 bases outside the gene matches. CDR3 sequence: CSALGLESFEQFF. CDR3 sequence (DNA): TGCAGTGCTCTCGGACTAGAGTCTTTTGAGCAGTTCTTC.

This clonotype was found a few times. The chain carries TRBV7-9 and TRBJ1-6; a possible D gene is TRBD1 (5 bases). The CDR3 extends over 14 amino acids. V was cut by 5 bases and J by 8 bases, with 13 bases left in between. CDR1 SEHNR and CDR2 FQNEAQ come from the germline V gene (reference sequence). DNA of the CDR3: TGTGCCAGCAGCAGGAACCAGGGTTATTCACCCCTCCACTTT. This sequence encodes CASSRNQGYSPLHF.

The chain combines TRBV9 with TRBJ2-5, with 7 positions matching TRBD1. The CDR3 length is 15 residues. Germline assignment: CDR1 SGDLS and CDR2 YYNGEE. Trimming removed 3 bases from V and 8 bases from J; junction bases left unmatched: 13. The CDR3 DNA reads as TGTGCCAGCAGCGCGCACAGGGGATCCGGCGGAACCCAGTACTTC. Translating gives CASSAHRGSGGTQYF.

Turning to this clonotype: A much larger clone differs by one base, so this may be a read error. This sequence joins TRBV24-1 and TRBJ2-1; D ambiguous. The CDR3 extends over 15 amino acids. V lost 5 bases to trimming and J lost 5 bases, with 15 bases between them. The germline V gene has CDR1 KGHDR and CDR2 SFDVKD. The CDR3 coding sequence is TGTGCCACCAGTGGGACGGTCAATCCCGACAATGAGCAGTTCTTC. This encodes CATSGTVNPDNEQFF.